The 8 T cell receptor beta chains below all came from one sample that was sequenced in a study of cytomegalovirus exposure and HLA in healthy donors. Use of 60 Vbeta and 13 Jbeta primers characterized the PCR. Profiling relied on immunoSEQ multiplex PCR, and the TCRdb table lists in-frame clones only, not all of them. Here the sample spans hundreds of thousands of clones, about 89% being singletons. Sequenced sample: PBMCs. The origin of the receptors is a woman between 18 and 29 years old in good health and CMV-seronegative.

This clone was found a few times. The gene calls are TRBV5-4 and TRBJ2-5; TRBD2 aligns across 7 bases. The J call may be faulty, since TRBJ2-7 better matches the DNA end. The germline gives CDR1 SGHNT, CDR2 YYREEE (reference sequence). The CDR3 length is 15 residues. CDR3 sequence (DNA): TGTGCCAGCAGCCTCGCCGGCGGGAGTACCTACGAGCAGTACTTC. It specifies CASSLAGGSTYEQYF.

The gene calls are TRBV4-2 and TRBJ2-7, with a weak D call TRBD2 (5 bases). Germline CDR1 LGHNA, CDR2 YNFKEQ. The CDR3 is 16 residues long. The V end was cut by 4 bases, the J end by 4 bases, with 20 bases between. DNA of the CDR3: TGTGCCAGCAGCCCGACCGGGGTCGTGACAAATTACGAGCAGTACTTC. Translated, it gives CASSPTGVVTNYEQYF.

The rearrangement links TRBV9 to TRBJ2-3; 8 nucleotides line up with TRBD2. The ends lost 0 bases at V and 3 bases at J; junction bases unmatched: 6. CDR3 length: 16 amino acids. The germline V gene encodes CDR1 SGDLS and CDR2 YYNGEE. The CDR3, as DNA: TGTGCCAGCAGCGTAGATCCCGGGGGGGCAACAGATACGCAGTATTTT. It codes for CASSVDPGGATDTQYF.

The chain links TRBV7-9 to TRBJ2-3, with D perhaps TRBD1 (6 bases). This CDR3 is 16 amino acids long. V lost 1 base, J lost 6 bases, and 17 bases lay in between. The germline gives CDR1 SEHNR, CDR2 FQNEAQ (reference sequence). In DNA, the CDR3 is TGTGCCAGCAGCTTAGGACCGATTCCTCAGGGGGATACGCAGTATTTT. Encoded protein: CASSLGPIPQGDTQYF.

The chain combines TRBV4-1 with TRBJ1-1; D might be TRBD1 (6 bases). CDR3 size: 14 residues. CDR1 MGHRA and CDR2 YSYEKL come from the germline V gene. Trimming took 2 bases from V and 1 from J, leaving 8 bases between them. CDR3 coding DNA: TGCGCCAGCAGCCAACTGGGACAGAACACTGAAGCTTTCTTT. This gives the protein CASSQLGQNTEAFF.

This rearrangement joins TRBV6-1 to TRBJ2-7; 8 positions match TRBD2. The CDR3 runs 17 residues. Unmatched junction bases numbered 9, after V lost 0 bases and J lost 2 bases. Germline V gene lookup returns CDR1 MNHNS and CDR2 SASEGT. The CDR3 loop reads CASSEAPSGLLTYEQYF. The CDR3 DNA follows: TGTGCCAGCAGTGAAGCGCCTAGCGGGCTACTAACCTACGAGCAGTACTTC.

The gene calls are TRBV6-5 and TRBJ1-2; 7 bases match TRBD1. Germline CDR1 reads MNHEY; CDR2 reads SVGAGI. V shed 8 bases, J shed 4 bases, and the junction held 10 bases outside the gene matches. The length of the CDR3 is 14 residues. CDR3 loop: CASGLGRGSYGYTF. The CDR3 coding sequence is TGTGCCAGCGGGTTGGGCAGGGGGTCCTATGGCTACACCTTC.

V gene TRBV9 combines with J gene TRBJ2-5, with D perhaps TRBD1 (6 bases). The CDR3 extends over 16 amino acids. Trimming removed 3 bases from V and 5 bases from J, with 20 bases in between. Germline lookup yields CDR1 SGDLS and CDR2 YYNGEE. The DNA of the CDR3 is TGTGCCAGCAGCGAGTGGGATGGGGGCGTCGGGGAGACCCAGTACTTC. Translation: CASSEWDGGVGETQYF.